Presented here are 15 T cell receptor beta chains from one specimen sequenced in a study of beta chain features in type 1 diabetes. Every bit of the isolated RNA underwent reverse transcription, so sequencing read expressed TCRB transcripts. Produced via immunoSEQ multiplex PCR; TCRdb's table is partial and in-frame only. The sample has 350,000 to 450,000 clones; over 12% are singletons. Sequenced input: naive CD4+ T cells from blood. The receptor source for this set is a woman between 18 and 30 years old in good health.

V is TRBV4-2 and J is TRBJ2-3; TRBD2 aligns across 8 bases. CDR1 and CDR2 from the germline V gene are LGHNA and YNFKEQ. This CDR3 region has 16 residues. Losses at the gene ends were 1 base for V and 0 bases for J; bases not matched to a gene: 3. The CDR3 loop reads CASSQGTSRSTDTQYF. Here the CDR3 DNA reads TGTGCCAGCAGCCAAGGGACTAGCCGGAGCACAGATACGCAGTATTTT.

The CDR3 region has the DNA TGTGCCAGCAGCCAAGTACGAGCTAATGAGCAGTTCTTC. Translation gives CASSQVRANEQFF. The chain joins TRBV4-2 to TRBJ2-1; D gene ambiguous. Per the germline V gene, CDR1 is LGHNA and CDR2 is YNFKEQ. CDR3 length: 13 residues. Trimming took 1 base from V and 7 from J, leaving 8 bases between them.

This clone was detected only a few times. The chain uses TRBV5-1 and TRBJ1-1; 8 bases match TRBD1. The CDR3 contains 15 residues. Germline values: CDR1 SGHRS, CDR2 YFSETQ. J was trimmed by 5 bases and V by 4 bases; bases with no gene match: 10. In nucleotides, the CDR3 is TGCGCCAGCAGCATAGGACAGGGACCGTGGACTGAAGCTTTCTTT. Residues: CASSIGQGPWTEAFF. The whole variable domain, remainder taken from reference TRBV5-1 and TRBJ1-1, is KAGVTQTPRYLIKTRGQQVTLSCSPISGHRSVSWYQQTPGQGLQFLFEYFSETQRNKGNFPGRFSGRQFSNSRSEMNVSTLELGDSALYLCASSIGQGPWTEAFFGQGTRLTVV.

This clone was seen more than once but under ten times. V usage is TRBV14 and J usage is TRBJ2-7, with 8 bases matching TRBD1. This CDR3 is 15 amino acids long. Trimming at V came to 4 bases and at J to 6 bases, leaving 11 bases not matched to a gene. The V gene's germline CDR1 is SGHDN and CDR2 FVKESK. This CDR3 reads CASSLSRQGWSEQYF. CDR3 bases: TGTGCCAGCAGCCTAAGCAGACAGGGGTGGAGCGAGCAGTACTTC.

The V call is TRBV4-3, the J call TRBJ2-7; 7 bases align to TRBD2. CDR3 length equals 14 residues. The J segment lost 6 bases and the V segment lost 3 bases, leaving 8 bases of the junction unmatched. Germline V gene data show CDR1 as LGHNA and CDR2 as YSLEER. In nucleotides, the CDR3 is TGCGCCAGCAGCCAGAACGGAGGACTAGGCGAGCAGTACTTC. It codes for CASSQNGGLGEQYF.

The chain has TRBV28 and TRBJ2-7; TRBD1 agrees at 8 bases. Trimming took 6 bases from V and 11 from J; bases not matched to a gene: 12. From germline, CDR1 is MDHEN and CDR2 SYDVKM. The CDR3 extends over 13 amino acids. CDR3 amino acids: CASSQADRGDEYF. Here the CDR3 DNA reads TGTGCCAGCAGCCAAGCCGACAGGGGAGACGAGTACTTC. Using reference TRBV28 and TRBJ2-7 for the parts outside the CDR3, the full variable domain is DVKVTQSSRYLVKRTGEKVFLECVQDMDHENMFWYRQDPGLGLRLIYFSYDVKMKEKGDIPEGYSVSREKKERFSLILESASTNQTSMYLCASSQADRGDEYFGPGTRLTVT.

About this clone itself: The sample contains more than one DNA sequence encoding this CDR3. This chain joins TRBV9 and TRBJ1-1, with 7 bases fitting TRBD1. Germline V gene lookup returns CDR1 SGDLS and CDR2 YYNGEE. The CDR3 has 14 amino acids. After removal of 2 bases from V and 2 bases from J, the junction contained 3 bases not matched to a gene. The CDR3 nucleotides read TGTGCCAGCAGCGTGGGACAGTTAAACACTGAAGCTTTCTTT. Translating it yields CASSVGQLNTEAFF.

The chain is built from TRBV5-1 and TRBJ1-1, with TRBD1 matching over 9 bases. CDR3 size: 13 residues. The germline CDR1 and CDR2 sequences are SGHRS and YFSETQ. Losses at the gene ends were 3 bases for V and 3 bases for J; bases not matched to a gene: 0. CDR3 residues: CASSWDRDTEAFF. The CDR3 DNA reads TGCGCCAGCAGCTGGGACAGGGACACTGAAGCTTTCTTT.

Of note for this clone: Additional DNA sequences in this sample encode the identical CDR3. This chain connects TRBV18 to TRBJ2-7; D might be TRBD1 (6 bases). Trimming removed 6 bases at V and 0 bases at J, with 12 bases between. CDR1 and CDR2 from the germline V gene are KGHSH and LQKENI. The CDR3 covers 14 residues. The CDR3 here is CASSPRTDSYEQYF. The CDR3 nucleotides read TGTGCCAGCTCGCCCCGGACAGACTCCTACGAGCAGTACTTC.

This chain uses TRBV5-1 with TRBJ2-7, with D perhaps matching TRBD1 (6 bases). Germline CDR1 is SGHRS and CDR2 is YFSETQ. V was trimmed by 2 bases and J by 3 bases, leaving 12 bases between them. The CDR3 is made up of 14 amino acids. CDR3 DNA sequence: TGCGCCAGCAGCTTTGGGGGCGCCGTCTACGAGCAGTACTTC. It translates to CASSFGGAVYEQYF.

This clone has a handful of counts. The chain joins TRBV5-6 to TRBJ1-4; D unclear. CDR1 and CDR2 from the germline V gene are SGHDT and YYEEEE. V was clipped by 7 bases and J by 2 bases, with 12 bases between them. CDR3 length: 14 residues. This CDR3 reads CASSYRWTNEKLFF. The CDR3 DNA reads TGTGCCAGCTCCTATCGGTGGACTAATGAAAAACTGTTTTTT.

The genes are TRBV4-2 and TRBJ2-1; TRBD2 agrees at 10 bases. The germline V gene encodes CDR1 LGHNA and CDR2 YNFKEQ. CDR3 length: 16 residues. J gave up 8 bases and V 1 base, and 8 bases lay outside the gene matches. The DNA of the CDR3 is TGTGCCAGCAGCCAAGGGGGAGCGGGAGGGTTCGATGAGCAGTTCTTC. It translates to CASSQGGAGGFDEQFF.

The gene calls are TRBV30 and TRBJ1-5, with a possible D match to TRBD1 (5 bases). This CDR3 has 13 residues. V was pared by 3 bases and J by 3 bases, with 9 bases between. The germline gives CDR1 GTSNPN, CDR2 SVGIG (reference sequence). The CDR3 region is CAWSLGANQPQHF. DNA for the CDR3: TGTGCCTGGAGCCTAGGGGCCAATCAGCCCCAGCATTTT.

The chain employs TRBV28 and TRBJ2-7; tentative D call: TRBD1 (5 bases). V was shortened by 5 bases and J by 1 base, with 12 bases between the two germline ends. CDR3 length equals 14 residues. Germline V gene lookup returns CDR1 MDHEN and CDR2 SYDVKM. The CDR3 loop reads CASSLTVTSYEQYF. CDR3 in DNA: TGTGCCAGCAGTCTGACAGTAACATCCTACGAGCAGTACTTC.

CDR3 coding DNA: TGTGCCAGCAAAGAAACTTTGACAGGGGACGACTATGGCTACACCTTC. Translation gives CASKETLTGDDYGYTF. The chain employs TRBV6-4 and TRBJ1-2, with TRBD1 matching 8 bases. The CDR3 consists of 16 residues. Trimming at V came to 7 bases and at J to 3 bases, leaving 13 bases not matched to a gene. Germline lookup yields CDR1 MRHNA and CDR2 SNTAGT.